This T cell receptor beta chain was observed in a study of shared clonotypes between healthy human individuals (dated by TCRdb to between 2020 and 2021). Background for the entire study: The cohort included three men and two women between 18 and 49 years of age. The study deeply sequenced blood TCR repertoires of several healthy adults to estimate repertoire size and the extent of clonotype sharing between individuals. Libraries were prepared and TCR repertoires were sequenced by different laboratories using diverse techniques, in order to increase sequencing depth and limit assay-specific biases. Leukapheresis yielded between about 0.9 and 10 billion PBMCs per donor. For each donor, CD4 naive and CD4 memory were each given three plates, CD8 naive was given two plates, and CD8 memory was given one plate.

Results the study describes overall, beyond this receptor: The genetic and exposure-history diversity represented was limited by the small number of donors. Rarefaction of sorted-subset datasets indicated incomplete sequencing despite the large sequencing depth. Pairwise subsampling indicated that sequencing depth was expected to affect the degree of clonotype sharing among donors. Naive subsets generally had larger estimated clonotype richness than memory subsets did. Compared with non-shared clonotypes, clonotypes shared by all four sorted-subset donors had higher generation probabilities. Only blood was sampled, and tissue TCR repertoires likely differ from those in blood. When a handful of donors were compared, the shared fraction of clonotypes was around 5% for naive CD4, approximately 3.5% for naive CD8, more than 2% for memory CD4, and around 0.4% for memory CD8.

Healthy HIV-negative adults with no recently reported acute infections or vaccinations were included as donors. Every donor was a Caucasian adult residing in Nashville, Tennessee, USA. Magnetic negative selection was used to enrich CD4+ T cells, after which naive cells were positively selected on CD45RA and the negative fraction became the memory subset. Blood was collected by leukapheresis, and PBMCs were isolated by Ficoll-Histopaque density gradient centrifugation and then cryopreserved in liquid nitrogen vapor phase. Purity and quantity of every magnetically sorted T cell population were checked by analytical flow cytometry. Genomic DNA was isolated from each sorted fraction and quantified by UV absorbance on a Nanodrop 2000c. TCR CDR3 regions were amplified from genomic DNA by multiplex PCR using the deep immunoSEQ assay. Extracted genomic DNA from each cell subset was distributed evenly across all wells of several immunoSEQ 96-well plates, and each plate was treated as a replicate. For sorted subsets, approximately 210 ng genomic DNA, equal to 30,000 or so T cell genomes, was loaded into each replicate PCR. Purified libraries were quantified with a Qubit 3.0 fluorometer, sized on a Bioanalyzer 2100, and re-quantified with the KAPA Library Quantification kit. Every immunoSEQ 96-well plate was sequenced on a separate single-read 150-cycle Illumina NextSeq 550 flow cell. Processing in the source paper ran as follows. Because the immunoSEQ output included only junctional sequences and no quality scores, the filtering could not be the same as the filtering used for full-length reads. To assign V/J genes and CDR3, sequences were annotated against IMGT germline references using PyIR, a Python wrapper for IgBLAST v1.9. Reads were removed for weak V/J assignments (E-value above 1e-6), missing CDR3, stop codons, out-of-frame junctions, or ambiguous translated residues. V3J clonotypes were defined as sequences sharing an identical inferred V gene, J gene, and CDR3 amino acid sequence. To compute the percentage overlap between repertoires, the number of shared unique clonotypes was divided by the size of the smaller repertoire. Repertoire richness was assessed with RTK rarefaction, the Chao1 estimator, and Recon v2.1 estimates of unobserved clonotypes. Generation probabilities were computed with OLGA for all TCRbeta clonotypes obtained by the gDNA method from several donors. Entries here come from immuneACCESS through TCRdb and include only in-frame sequences with V and J called. Some clones fail to appear in such tables; in the studies checked, an unresolved V gene covers under half of the shortfall, and the cause of the remainder is unknown. V and J calls and clone size are those listed in that table; D and trimming were worked out from the DNA. The sample profile shows some 2,100,000 clones; under 97% of them were found once. The top ten hold 0.13% of the sample.

The CDR3 contains 15 residues, cysteine and phenylalanine counted. Only CDR3 DNA remains: 45 bases, in frame from the first base. For CDR1 and CDR2, the germline V gene lists KGHSH and LQKENI. V gives up 4 bases and J gives up 3 bases, and the segment between their germline ends measures 12 bases. This clone was counted a single time. Its antigen specificity is not known. No clone much larger than this one lies a single base away; base qualities are absent. Sequenced: naive CD4+ T cells sorted from blood. Sample cell subset or site, as interpreted from the label and publication: CD45RA+ positively selected. Recombination connected TRBV18 to TRBJ2-2; the D gene cannot be resolved reliably. The receptor was derived from a man aged 18-30 years in good health. Here the CDR3 is given as CASSLLDQYTGELFF. The sequence in DNA is TGTGCCAGCTCACTATTGGACCAATACACCGGGGAGCTGTTTTTT.